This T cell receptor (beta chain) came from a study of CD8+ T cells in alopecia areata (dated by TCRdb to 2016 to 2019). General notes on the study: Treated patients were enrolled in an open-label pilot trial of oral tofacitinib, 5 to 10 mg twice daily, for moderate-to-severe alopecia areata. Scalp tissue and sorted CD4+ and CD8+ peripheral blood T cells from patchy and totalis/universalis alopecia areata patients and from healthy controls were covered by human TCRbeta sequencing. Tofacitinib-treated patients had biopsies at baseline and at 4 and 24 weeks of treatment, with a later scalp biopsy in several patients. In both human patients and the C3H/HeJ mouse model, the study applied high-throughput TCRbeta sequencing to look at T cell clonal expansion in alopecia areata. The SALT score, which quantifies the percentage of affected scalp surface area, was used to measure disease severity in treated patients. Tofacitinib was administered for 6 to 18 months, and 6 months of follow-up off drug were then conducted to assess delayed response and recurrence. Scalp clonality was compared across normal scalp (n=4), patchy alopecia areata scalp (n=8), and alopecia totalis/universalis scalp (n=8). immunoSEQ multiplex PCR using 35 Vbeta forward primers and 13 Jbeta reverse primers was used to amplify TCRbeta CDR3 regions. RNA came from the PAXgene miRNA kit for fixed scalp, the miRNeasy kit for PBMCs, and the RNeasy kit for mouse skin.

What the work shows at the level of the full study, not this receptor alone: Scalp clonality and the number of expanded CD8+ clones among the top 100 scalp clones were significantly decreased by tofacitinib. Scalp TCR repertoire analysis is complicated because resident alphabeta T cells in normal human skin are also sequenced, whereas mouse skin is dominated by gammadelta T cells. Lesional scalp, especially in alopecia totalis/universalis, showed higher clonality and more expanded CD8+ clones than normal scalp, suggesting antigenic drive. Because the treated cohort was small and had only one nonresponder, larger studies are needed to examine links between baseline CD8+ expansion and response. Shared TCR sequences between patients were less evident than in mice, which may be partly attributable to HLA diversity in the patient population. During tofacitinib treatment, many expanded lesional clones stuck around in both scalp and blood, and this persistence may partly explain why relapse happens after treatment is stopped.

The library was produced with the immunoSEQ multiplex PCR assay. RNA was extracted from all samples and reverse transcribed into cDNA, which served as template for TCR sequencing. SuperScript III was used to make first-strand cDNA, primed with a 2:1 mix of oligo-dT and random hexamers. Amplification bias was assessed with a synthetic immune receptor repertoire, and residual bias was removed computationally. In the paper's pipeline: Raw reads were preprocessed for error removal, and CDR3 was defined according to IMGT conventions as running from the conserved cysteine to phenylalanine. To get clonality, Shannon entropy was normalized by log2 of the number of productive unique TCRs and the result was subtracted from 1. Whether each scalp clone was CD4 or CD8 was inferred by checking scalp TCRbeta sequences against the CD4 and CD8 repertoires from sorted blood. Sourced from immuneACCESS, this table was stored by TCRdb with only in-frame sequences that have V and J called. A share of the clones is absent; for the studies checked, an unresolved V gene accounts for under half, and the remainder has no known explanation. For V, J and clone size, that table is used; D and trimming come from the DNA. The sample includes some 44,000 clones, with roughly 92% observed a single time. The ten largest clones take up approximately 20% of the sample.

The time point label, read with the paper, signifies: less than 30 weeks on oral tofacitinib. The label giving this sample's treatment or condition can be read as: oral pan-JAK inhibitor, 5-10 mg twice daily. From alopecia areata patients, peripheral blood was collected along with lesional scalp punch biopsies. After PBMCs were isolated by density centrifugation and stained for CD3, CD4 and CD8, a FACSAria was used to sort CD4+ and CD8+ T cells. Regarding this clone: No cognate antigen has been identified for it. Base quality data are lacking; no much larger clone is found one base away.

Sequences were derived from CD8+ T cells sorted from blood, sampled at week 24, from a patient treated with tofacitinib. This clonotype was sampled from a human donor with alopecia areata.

The nucleotides read TGTGCCAGTAGTATTGCGGAGGACTATGGCTACACCTTC. Translated, this gives CASSIAEDYGYTF. Here the chain combines TRBV19 and TRBJ1-2, with no confident D gene call. Including cysteine and phenylalanine, the CDR3 has 13 amino acids. Left in the record is the CDR3 DNA by itself, 39 bases read in frame from the first base. The V and J ends are trimmed by 3 bases and 3 bases, leaving 8 bases between them. The germline V gene (reference sequence) sets CDR1 to LNHDA and CDR2 to SQIVND.